This record looks at one T cell receptor beta chain sequence and its context. The source of the sample is a study of blood T cell repertoires in COVID-19. Assay used: immunoSEQ multiplex PCR; TCRdb lists only in-frame clones, some missing. The sample has 65,000 to 80,000 clones, 70% to 90% seen once. What was sequenced was peripheral blood. This receptor was obtained from a man aged 70-80 years with active or convalescent COVID-19.

CDR3 loop: CASSPRGEAEAFF. The DNA of the CDR3 is TGTGCCAGCTCACCACGGGGGGAGGCTGAAGCTTTCTTT. This rearrangement joins TRBV18 to TRBJ1-1; possibly TRBD1 for D (5 bases). Trimming cost V 1 base and J 6 bases, with 9 bases left between them. CDR1 is KGHSH and CDR2 is LQKENI in the germline V gene. This CDR3 is 13 amino acids long. The entire variable domain, with the rest obtained from reference TRBV18 and TRBJ1-1, is as follows: NAGVMQNPRHLVRRRGQEARLRCSPMKGHSHVYWYRQLPEEGLKFMVYLQKENIIDESGMPKERFSAEFPKEGPSILRIQQVVRGDSAAYFCASSPRGEAEAFFGQGTRLTVV.